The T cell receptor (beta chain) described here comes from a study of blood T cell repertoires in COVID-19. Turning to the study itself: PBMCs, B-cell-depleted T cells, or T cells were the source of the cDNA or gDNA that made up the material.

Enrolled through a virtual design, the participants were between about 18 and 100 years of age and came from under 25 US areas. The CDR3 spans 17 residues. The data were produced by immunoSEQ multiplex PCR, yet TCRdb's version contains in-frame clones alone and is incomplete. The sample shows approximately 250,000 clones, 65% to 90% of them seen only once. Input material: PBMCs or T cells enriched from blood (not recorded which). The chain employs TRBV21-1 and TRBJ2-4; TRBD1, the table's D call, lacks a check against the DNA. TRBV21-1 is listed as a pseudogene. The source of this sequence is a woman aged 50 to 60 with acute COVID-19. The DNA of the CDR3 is TGTGCCAGCAGCGTACAGGGACAGGGAATGGCCAAAAACATTCAGTACTTC. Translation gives CASSVQGQGMAKNIQYF.